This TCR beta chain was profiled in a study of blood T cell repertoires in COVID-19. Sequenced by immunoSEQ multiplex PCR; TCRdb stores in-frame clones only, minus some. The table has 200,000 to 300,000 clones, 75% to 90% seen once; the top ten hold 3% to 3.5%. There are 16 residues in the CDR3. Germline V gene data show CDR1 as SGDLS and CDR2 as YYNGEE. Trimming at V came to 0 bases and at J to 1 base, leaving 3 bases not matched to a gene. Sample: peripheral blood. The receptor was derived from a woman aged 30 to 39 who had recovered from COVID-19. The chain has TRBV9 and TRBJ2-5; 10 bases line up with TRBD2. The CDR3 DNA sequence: TGTGCCAGCAGCGTAGGGACTAGCGGAGTCCAAGAGACCCAGTACTTC. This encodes CASSVGTSGVQETQYF.